These 10 T cell receptor beta chains share one sample of origin, sequenced in a study of graft-versus-host responses after intestinal transplantation. Their antigens remain unidentified. Sequenced by immunoSEQ multiplex PCR; TCRdb stores in-frame clones only, minus some. The repertoire has 95,000 to 110,000 clones, roughly 90% of them found once; the top ten carry less than 0.8%. The sample was unstimulated CD4+ T cells sorted from spleen or lymph node cells, taken before transplant. These receptors were collected from a human donor who was the organ donor for an intestinal transplant.

The chain couples TRBV9 to TRBJ1-6; D remains ambiguous. The germline gives CDR1 SGDLS, CDR2 YYNGEE. Trimming left V 2 bases short and J 6 bases short, with 6 bases between. CDR3 length: 13 residues. Written as DNA, the CDR3 is TGTGCCAGCAGCGTGGCGGTTAATTCACCCCTCCACTTT. This encodes CASSVAVNSPLHF.

The chain links TRBV5-1 to TRBJ2-6; D is ambiguous. CDR1 SGHRS and CDR2 YFSETQ come from the germline V gene. The ends were cut back, 4 bases at V and 0 bases at J, with 8 bases in the middle. The CDR3 loop spans 15 amino acids. CDR3: CASSPDGSGANVLTF. CDR3 bases: TGCGCCAGCAGCCCAGACGGCTCTGGGGCCAACGTCCTGACTTTC.

This clone was observed a single time. The same CDR3 is also encoded by other DNA sequences in this sample. This rearrangement joins TRBV7-6 to TRBJ2-3; 9 bases are a match to TRBD2. The germline CDR1 and CDR2 sequences are SGHVS and FNYEAQ. CDR3 length equals 16 residues. With V trimmed by 1 base and J by 2 bases, 4 bases remained unmatched. The chain's CDR3 is CASSLGPSGNTDTQYF. The CDR3 DNA sequence: TGTGCCAGCAGCTTAGGCCCTAGCGGGAACACAGATACGCAGTATTTT.

The genes are TRBV19 and TRBJ1-3; no definite D call. Looked up from germline, CDR1 is LNHDA and CDR2 is SQIVND (reference sequence). Trimming stripped 3 bases from V and 0 bases from J, with 6 bases between. The CDR3 consists of 14 residues. The CDR3 DNA is TGTGCCAGTAGTATCCGGAGCTCTGGAAACACCATATATTTT. Protein: CASSIRSSGNTIYF.

The chain employs TRBV5-1 and TRBJ2-3, with D perhaps matching TRBD1 (5 bases). V lost 2 bases and J 1 base, leaving 8 bases between the germline ends. The CDR3 runs 14 residues. The germline V gene has CDR1 SGHRS and CDR2 YFSETQ. CDR3 sequence: CASSLRGGTDTQYF. In nucleotides, the CDR3 is TGCGCCAGCAGCTTAAGGGGTGGCACAGATACGCAGTATTTT.

The rearrangement joins TRBV5-1 to TRBJ2-3; weak D call: TRBD2 (6 bases). Germline V gene data show CDR1 as SGHRS and CDR2 as YFSETQ. The length of the CDR3 is 13 residues. V was pared by 0 bases and J by 4 bases, with 6 bases between. The CDR3 is CASSLASADTQYF. The CDR3 DNA follows: TGCGCCAGCAGCTTGGCTAGCGCAGATACGCAGTATTTT.

The V gene is TRBV7-9, the J gene TRBJ1-2, with D possibly matching TRBD1 (5 bases). The V gene lost 1 base and the J gene lost 6 bases, with 12 bases spanning the gap. The length of the CDR3 is 14 residues. CDR1 is SEHNR and CDR2 is FQNEAQ in the germline V gene (reference sequence). The CDR3 protein is CASSLEGRDHGYTF. The CDR3 bases are TGTGCCAGCAGCTTAGAAGGCAGGGACCATGGCTACACCTTC.

V is TRBV5-8 and J is TRBJ2-5, with D perhaps TRBD1 or TRBD2 (5 bases each). CDR1 SGHTS and CDR2 YDEGEE come from the germline V gene. The CDR3 is 14 residues long. The V end was cut by 4 bases, the J end by 0 bases, with 10 bases between. CDR3 DNA sequence: TGTGCCAGCAGCCGAGGGGATAACCAAGAGACCCAGTACTTC. Its protein is CASSRGDNQETQYF.

This clone was picked up a small number of times. The chain is built from TRBV7-6 and TRBJ1-3, with D hard to call. The V and J ends lost 1 base and 0 bases respectively, with 10 bases between them. The CDR3 is 16 amino acids. Per the germline V gene, CDR1 is SGHVS and CDR2 is FNYEAQ. CDR3 region: CASSLGPASSGNTIYF. The CDR3, as DNA: TGTGCCAGCAGCTTAGGTCCGGCCAGCTCTGGAAACACCATATATTTT.

About this clone itself: One end of the junction is discordant with germline, which a read error may explain. This sequence joins TRBV7-7 and TRBJ2-1, with D possibly being TRBD1 or TRBD2 (6 bases each). There are 16 residues in the CDR3. Germline-derived CDR1 and CDR2 are SSHAT and FNYEAQ (reference sequence). CDR3 in amino acids: CASSLSPGAPYNEQFF. The DNA of the CDR3 is TGTGCTAGCAGCTTAAGCCCGGGGGCCCCCTACAATGAGCAGTTCTTC.